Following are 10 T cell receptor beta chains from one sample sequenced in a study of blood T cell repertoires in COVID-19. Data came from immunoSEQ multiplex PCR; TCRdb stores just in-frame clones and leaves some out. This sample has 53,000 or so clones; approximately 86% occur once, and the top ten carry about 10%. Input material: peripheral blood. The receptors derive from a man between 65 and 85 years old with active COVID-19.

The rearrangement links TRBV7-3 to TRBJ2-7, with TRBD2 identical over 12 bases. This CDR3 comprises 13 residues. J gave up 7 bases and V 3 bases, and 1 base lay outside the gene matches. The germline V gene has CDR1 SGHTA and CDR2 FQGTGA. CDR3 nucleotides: TGTGCCAGCAGCTTCGGACTAGCGGGGGAGCAGTACTTC. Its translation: CASSFGLAGEQYF.

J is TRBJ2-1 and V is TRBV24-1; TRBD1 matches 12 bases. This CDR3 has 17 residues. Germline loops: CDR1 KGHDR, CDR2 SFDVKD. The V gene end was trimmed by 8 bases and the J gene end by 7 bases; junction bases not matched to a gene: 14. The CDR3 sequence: CATTPRPGTGGINEQFF. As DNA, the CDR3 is TGTGCCACCACTCCCCGTCCCGGGACAGGGGGCATAAATGAGCAGTTCTTC.

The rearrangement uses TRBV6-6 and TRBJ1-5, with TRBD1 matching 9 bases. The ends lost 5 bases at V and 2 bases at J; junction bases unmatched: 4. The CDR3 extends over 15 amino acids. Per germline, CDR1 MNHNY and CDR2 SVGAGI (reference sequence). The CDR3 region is CASSNRGLGNQPQHF. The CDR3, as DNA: TGTGCCAGCAGTAACAGGGGGCTAGGCAATCAGCCCCAGCATTTT.

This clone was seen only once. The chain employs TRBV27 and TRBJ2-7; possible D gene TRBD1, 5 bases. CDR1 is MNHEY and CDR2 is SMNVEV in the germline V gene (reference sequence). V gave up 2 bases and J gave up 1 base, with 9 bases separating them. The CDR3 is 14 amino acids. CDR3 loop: CASSLNHRSYEQYF. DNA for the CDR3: TGTGCCAGCAGTTTAAATCACAGGTCCTACGAGCAGTACTTC.

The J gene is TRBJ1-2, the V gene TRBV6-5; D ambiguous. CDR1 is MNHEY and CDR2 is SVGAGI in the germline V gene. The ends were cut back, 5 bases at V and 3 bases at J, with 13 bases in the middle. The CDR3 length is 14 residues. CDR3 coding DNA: TGTGCCAGCAGTCCCCCCGGGTCTTACTATGGCTACACCTTC. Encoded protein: CASSPPGSYYGYTF.

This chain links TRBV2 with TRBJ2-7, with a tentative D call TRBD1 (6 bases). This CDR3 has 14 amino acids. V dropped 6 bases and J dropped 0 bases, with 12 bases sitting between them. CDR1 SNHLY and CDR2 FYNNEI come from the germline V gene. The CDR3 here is CASRRQGSSYEQYF. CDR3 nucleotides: TGTGCCAGCAGGCGGCAGGGGAGCTCCTACGAGCAGTACTTC.

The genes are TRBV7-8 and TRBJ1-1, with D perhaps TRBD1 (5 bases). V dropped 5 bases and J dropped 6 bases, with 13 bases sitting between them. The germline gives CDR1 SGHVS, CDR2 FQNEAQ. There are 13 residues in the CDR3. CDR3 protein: CASSRTEGAEAFF. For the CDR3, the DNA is TGTGCCAGCAGCCGAACCGAAGGGGCTGAAGCTTTCTTT.

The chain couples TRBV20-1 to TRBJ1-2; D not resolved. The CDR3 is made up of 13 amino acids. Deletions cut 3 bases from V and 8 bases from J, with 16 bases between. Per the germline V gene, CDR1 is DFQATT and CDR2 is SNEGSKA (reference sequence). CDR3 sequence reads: CSASLAGLNGYTF. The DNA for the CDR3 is TGCAGTGCTAGTTTAGCTGGATTGAACGGCTACACCTTC.

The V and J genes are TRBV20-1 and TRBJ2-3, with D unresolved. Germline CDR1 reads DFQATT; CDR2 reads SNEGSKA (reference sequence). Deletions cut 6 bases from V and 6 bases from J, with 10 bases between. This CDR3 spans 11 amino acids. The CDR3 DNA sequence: TGCAGTGCCCTTGCGGTCGATACGCAGTATTTT. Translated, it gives CSALAVDTQYF.

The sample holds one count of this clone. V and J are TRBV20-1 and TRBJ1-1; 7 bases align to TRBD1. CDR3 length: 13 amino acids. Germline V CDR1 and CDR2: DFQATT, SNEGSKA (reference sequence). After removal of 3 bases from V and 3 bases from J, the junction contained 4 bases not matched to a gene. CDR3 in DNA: TGCAGTGCTAGTGAGGGGGCAGACACTGAAGCTTTCTTT. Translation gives CSASEGADTEAFF.